This TCR beta chain was captured in a study of B cell selection in AIRE deficiency. Study observations and caveats: Tconv and Treg cells from AIRE-deficient patients resembled healthy donors in TCRBV usage, CDR3 length and diversity. Shared Treg sequences had shorter CDR3s, biased toward rearrangements with few non-templated insertions. Only approximately 10% of some 3,300 shared Treg sequences were patient-specific; 31.6% healthy-specific. About 28% of healthy-shared Treg sequences were found among patient Tconv cells.

As regards this clone: The antigen is unknown.

Libraries were prepared by immunoSEQ multiplex PCR; TCRdb keeps only in-frame clonotypes and omits some of them. The sample yields about 23,000 clones, around 97% seen once. CD4+CD127+ cells were sorted as the conventional CD4 T cells. Losses at the gene ends were 6 bases for V and 2 bases for J; bases not matched to a gene: 4. CDR3 length equals 14 residues. Germline V gene lookup returns CDR1 SNHLY and CDR2 FYNNEI. This receptor was taken from a human donor with AIRE deficiency. Source material: conventional CD4+ T cells sorted from PBMCs. The gene calls are TRBV2 and TRBJ1-5, with 7 bases matching TRBD1. CDR3 DNA: TGTGCCAGCAGAAAAGACAGGGGCAATCAGCCCCAGCATTTT. As protein: CASRKDRGNQPQHF.